This T cell receptor beta chain appears in the sequencing data of a study of beta chain features in type 1 diabetes. Study-level findings and limits: Type 1 diabetes patients had TCRB CDR3s that were shorter (moderately but significantly so) in all four CD4+ subsets.

This clone has only a few counts. Its antigen is still unknown. Germline CDR1 is SGHAT and CDR2 is FQDESV (reference sequence). The CDR3 is 14 amino acids. Trimming cost V 4 bases and J 3 bases; bases outside gene matches: 6. Every bit of the isolated RNA underwent reverse transcription, so sequencing read expressed TCRB transcripts. Assay used: immunoSEQ multiplex PCR; TCRdb lists only in-frame clones, some missing. The repertoire consists of 600,000 to 700,000 clones, with around an eighth occurring once and the leading ten covering around 0.12%. The TCR sequence derives from a man aged 30 to 45 with type 1 diabetes. Sequencing was carried out using naive CD4+ T cells from blood. This rearrangement joins TRBV11-1 to TRBJ2-7, with 7 bases aligning to TRBD1. CDR3 DNA sequence: TGTGCCAGCAGCTCAACAGGGGTTAGCTACGAGCAGTACTTC. It translates to CASSSTGVSYEQYF.